The clone carrying this T cell receptor beta chain turned up a few times. Clones were sequenced by immunoSEQ multiplex PCR, and TCRdb holds only the in-frame ones, with some missing. The sample gives approximately 130,000 clones, around 83% of which show up once; 13% is in the top ten. The entry originates in a study of PD-1 blockade in mismatch repair-deficient tumors. CDR3 size: 15 residues. The V gene lost 1 base and the J gene lost 7 bases, with 13 bases spanning the gap. The V gene's germline CDR1 is SGHDN and CDR2 FVKESK. This specimen consisted of peripheral blood, obtained 44 weeks after starting pembrolizumab. The chain employs TRBV14 and TRBJ2-2; no firm D call. The source of this sequence is an adult with mismatch repair-deficient cancer. The CDR3 spells CASSQVFPRHGELFF. The CDR3 bases are TGTGCCAGCAGCCAAGTTTTTCCGCGCCACGGGGAGCTGTTTTTT. The full variable domain, completed using reference TRBV14 and TRBJ2-2, is EAGVTQFPSHSVIEKGQTVTLRCDPISGHDNLYWYRRVMGKEIKFLLHFVKESKQDESGMPNNRFLAERTGGTYSTLKVQPAELEDSGVYFCASSQVFPRHGELFFGEGSRLTVL.